This T cell receptor (beta chain) emerged from a study of shared clonotypes between healthy human individuals. The wider study: Those who served as donors were a couple of women and three men between the ages of 18 and 49.

In the naive CD8 group, cells lacked CD45RO and were positively selected for CCR7, so terminally differentiated effector memory CD45RA+ cells were left out. Assay execution took place at the deep level. The authors loaded 200 ng DNA, 28,000 or so T cell genomes, into sorted-subset replicate PCRs. As handled by the study authors: Junction-only sequences without quality scores were provided by ImmunoSEQ, so filtering was different. Method: immunoSEQ multiplex PCR; TCRdb's copy keeps in-frame clones and lacks some. V and J calls and clone size follow that table, whereas D and trimming were derived from the DNA. The sample includes roughly 2 million clones, approximately 94% of them seen just once. The CDR3 consists of 16 residues. The V end lost 2 bases, the J end lost 2 bases, and 16 bases lay between the germline ends. CDR1 is MNHEY, CDR2 SVGAGI, per germline.

The receptor was derived from a man between 18 and 35 years old in good health. The sequenced sample was naive CD8+ T cells sorted from blood. J is TRBJ2-7 and V is TRBV6-5; tentatively, D is TRBD1 (6 bases). The CDR3 is CASSYEQSGAAYEQYF. The DNA of the CDR3 is TGTGCCAGCAGTTACGAACAATCAGGGGCGGCCTACGAGCAGTACTTC.